This TCR beta chain stems from a study of identical twins. This clonotype appeared a few times. No antigen is known for it. This CDR3 is 15 amino acids long. With 1 base removed from V and 1 base from J, the gap between germline ends came to 11 bases. Germline loops: CDR1 DFQATT, CDR2 SNEGSKA (reference sequence). One entry per CDR3 protein, called by TCRdb with MiXCR from the 5' RACE reads. The sample comprises fewer than 250,000 distinct CDR3 sequences, around a tenth of which are singletons, and just over 5% rests with the top ten. Study-wide findings and caveats: Memory repertoires showed no such pattern, whereas abundant cord blood beta clonotypes carried fewer insertions. Researchers reported excess low generation probability among twin-shared out-of-frame alpha sequences.

Every donor was a healthy Caucasian. The rearrangement uses TRBV20-1 and TRBJ1-5, with a tentative D call TRBD1 (5 bases). The receptor was isolated from a woman younger than 35 in good health. Sequenced sample: memory (CD45RO+) T cells sorted from blood. The CDR3 loop reads CSARGRGGSNQPQHF. The CDR3 DNA sequence: TGCAGTGCTAGAGGGCGGGGGGGGAGCAATCAGCCCCAGCATTTT.